This is a list of T cell receptor beta chains from one sample in a study of T cell repertoires in cytomegalovirus infection. One entry per CDR3 protein results from TCRdb running MiXCR on the reads. The sample includes almost 500,000 distinct CDR3 sequences, around 11% seen only once; the top ten take about 9.4%. The sequenced sample was PBMCs. These TCRs come from a human donor in good health (CMV status not recorded). Some clones in this sample may be carry-over from other donors' samples. Both conserved end residues are part of each CDR3. The order of the fields is D gene, clone size, J gene, V gene, CDR3 protein, CDR3 DNA. A D gene is named only where the DNA matches it firmly. Clone size, where shown, is once, few, many, or a class for clones that have expanded.

- few TRBJ1-2 TRBV19 CASSMGTRLPYGYTF TGTGCCAGTAGTATGGGGACACGGCTCCCCTATGGCTACACCTTC
- few TRBJ1-4 TRBV3-1 CASSPGWVEKLFF TGTGCCAGCAGTCCAGGGTGGGTAGAAAAACTGTTTTTT
- - TRBJ1-2 TRBV10-3 CAIRKQGTYGYTF TGTGCCATACGGAAACAGGGAACGTATGGCTACACCTTC
- once TRBJ2-1 TRBV20-1 CSAGRRNEQFF TGCAGTGCTGGTAGGAGGAATGAGCAGTTCTTC
- many TRBJ2-7 TRBV2 CASTPRDTVIYEQYF TGTGCCAGCACCCCGAGGGACACGGTAATCTACGAGCAGTACTTC
TRBD2 many TRBJ2-1 TRBV6-2/TRBV6-3 CASSYGREPIYNEQFF TGTGCCAGCAGTTACGGGCGGGAGCCGATCTACAATGAGCAGTTCTTC
- many TRBJ2-2 TRBV11-3 CASSFSPLDTGELFF TGTGCCAGCAGCTTTTCCCCTTTGGACACCGGGGAGCTGTTTTTT
- many TRBJ1-5 TRBV19 CASSRIVVGNQPQHF TGTGCCAGTAGTCGGATTGTGGTAGGCAATCAGCCCCAGCATTTT
- many TRBJ1-2 TRBV27 CASKYPARRGGYTF TGTGCCAGCAAATACCCGGCCAGGAGGGGTGGCTACACCTTC
- - TRBJ1-5 TRBV12-3/TRBV12-4 CASSFLAGNQPQHF TGTGCCAGCAGTTTTTTGGCCGGTAATCAGCCCCAGCATTTT
- - TRBJ1-1 TRBV20-1 CSAGGGTHAENTEAFF TGCAGTGCCGGGGGTGGGACACATGCGGAGAACACTGAAGCTTTCTTT
TRBD2 many TRBJ2-1 TRBV27 CATGLAGDNEQFF TGTGCCACCGGACTAGCGGGGGACAATGAGCAGTTCTTC
- many TRBJ1-2 TRBV4-1 CASSQVPIGGSGYTF TGCGCCAGCAGCCAGGTTCCGATCGGTGGCAGTGGCTACACCTTC
- many TRBJ1-5 TRBV12-3/TRBV12-4 CASTRWGGQPQHF TGTGCCAGCACCCGATGGGGGGGTCAGCCCCAGCATTTT
- many TRBJ2-2 TRBV18 CASSVGTILTGELFF TGTGCCAGCTCTGTTGGGACAATCTTGACCGGGGAGCTGTTTTTT
- many TRBJ1-2 TRBV6-2/TRBV6-3 CASSPLDRSKGYTF TGTGCCAGCAGTCCTCTCGACAGATCTAAAGGCTACACCTTC
- - TRBJ2-5 TRBV7-9 CASSSYGGGEGASWETQYF TGTGCCAGCAGCTCCTATGGCGGGGGCGAGGGGGCCTCCTGGGAGACCCAGTACTTC
TRBD1 - TRBJ1-2 TRBV13 CASSLTTGGPGYTF TGTGCCAGCAGCTTAACCACAGGGGGCCCTGGCTACACCTTC
- many TRBJ1-6 TRBV18 CASSLANYNSPLHF TGTGCCAGCTCACTGGCGAACTATAATTCACCCCTCCACTTT
- many TRBJ1-2 TRBV20-1 CSARAALYGYTF TGCAGTGCTAGGGCAGCCCTCTATGGCTACACCTTC
- few TRBJ2-7 TRBV12-5 CASGLVWGRGDFFRQYF TGTGCTAGTGGTTTGGTATGGGGCAGAGGGGACTTTTTTCGGCAGTACTTC
TRBD1 many TRBJ1-5 TRBV5-1 CASSLEPGQGAGQPQHF TGCGCCAGCAGCTTGGAGCCGGGACAGGGGGCCGGTCAGCCCCAGCATTTT
- - TRBJ1-5 TRBV6-5 CASSYFREGQPQHF TGTGCCAGCAGTTACTTCAGGGAGGGTCAGCCCCAGCATTTT
- many TRBJ1-1 TRBV3-1 CASSFSPGHNTEAFF TGTGCCAGCAGCTTTAGCCCGGGACACAACACTGAAGCTTTCTTT
- few TRBJ1-5 TRBV2 CASSTFRNQPQHF TGTGCCAGCAGCACGTTCCGCAATCAGCCCCAGCATTTT
- many TRBJ1-2 TRBV12-3/TRBV12-4 CASSFAGAGYGYTF TGTGCCAGCAGTTTCGCAGGGGCAGGGTATGGCTACACCTTC
- many TRBJ1-4 TRBV20-1 CSARARSGWEKLFF TGCAGTGCTAGAGCCCGGTCAGGTTGGGAAAAACTGTTTTTT
- - TRBJ2-7 TRBV7-9 CASSPRKPGQPSYEQYF TGTGCCAGCAGCCCACGAAAGCCCGGACAACCCTCCTACGAGCAGTACTTC
- few TRBJ2-6 TRBV7-6 CASSLVETSGANVLTF TGTGCCAGCAGCTTAGTGGAAACCTCTGGGGCCAACGTCCTGACTTTC
- many TRBJ2-5 TRBV28 CASSQTGPQETQYF TGTGCCAGCAGCCAGACAGGCCCTCAAGAGACCCAGTACTTC
TRBD2 - TRBJ2-1 TRBV2 CASSGTSGRAWKNNEQFF TGTGCCAGCAGTGGGACTAGCGGGAGGGCCTGGAAAAACAATGAGCAGTTCTTC
TRBD1 few TRBJ2-4 TRBV5-1 CASSLQGADIQYF TGCGCCAGCAGCTTGCAGGGGGCAGACATTCAGTACTTC
- - TRBJ1-1 TRBV5-1 CASSYLGESTEAFF TGCGCCAGCAGTTACCTCGGGGAAAGCACTGAAGCTTTCTTT
TRBD2 many TRBJ2-3 TRBV11-2 CASSGNSGSLTDTQYF TGTGCCAGCAGCGGCAACAGCGGGAGCCTCACAGATACGCAGTATTTT
TRBD1 few TRBJ1-3 TRBV5-1 CASSLAGDSGNTIYF TGCGCCAGCAGCTTGGCAGGGGACAGTGGAAACACCATATATTTT
- - TRBJ1-5 TRBV10-3 CAISESTAVYSNQPQHF TGTGCCATCAGTGAGTCGACAGCAGTCTATAGCAATCAGCCCCAGCATTTT
- - TRBJ2-1 TRBV27 CASSPGRPSYNEQFF TGTGCCAGCAGTCCGGGACGGCCCTCCTACAATGAGCAGTTCTTC
- many TRBJ1-1 TRBV5-6 CASSYPGREAFF TGTGCCAGCAGCTACCCGGGACGGGAAGCTTTCTTT
TRBD2 - TRBJ2-1 TRBV27 CASSTGTSGGPRYEQFF TGTGCCAGCAGTACCGGGACTAGCGGGGGACCACGGTATGAGCAGTTCTTC
- once TRBJ2-5 TRBV20-1 CSAREADLQETQYF TGCAGTGCTAGAGAAGCGGACCTCCAAGAGACCCAGTACTTC
- many TRBJ1-1 TRBV11-3 CASSLQPGNTEAFF TGTGCCAGCAGCTTACAGCCAGGTAACACTGAAGCTTTCTTT
- - TRBJ2-7 TRBV29-1 CSVTDGSYEQYF TGCAGCGTAACCGACGGATCCTACGAGCAGTACTTC
- many TRBJ1-5 TRBV5-1 CASSADGAQPQHF TGCGCCAGCAGCGCGGACGGGGCCCAGCCCCAGCATTTT
- - TRBJ2-1 TRBV15 CATADSSYNEQFF TGTGCCACCGCGGACTCCTCCTACAATGAGCAGTTCTTC
- - TRBJ2-5 TRBV19 CASSIYSTGPVGAQYF TGTGCCAGTAGTATCTACTCAACAGGGCCCGTTGGTGCCCAGTACTTC
- many TRBJ2-1 TRBV28 CASSSIYREPREQFF TGTGCCAGCAGTTCAATCTACAGAGAACCGAGGGAGCAGTTCTTC